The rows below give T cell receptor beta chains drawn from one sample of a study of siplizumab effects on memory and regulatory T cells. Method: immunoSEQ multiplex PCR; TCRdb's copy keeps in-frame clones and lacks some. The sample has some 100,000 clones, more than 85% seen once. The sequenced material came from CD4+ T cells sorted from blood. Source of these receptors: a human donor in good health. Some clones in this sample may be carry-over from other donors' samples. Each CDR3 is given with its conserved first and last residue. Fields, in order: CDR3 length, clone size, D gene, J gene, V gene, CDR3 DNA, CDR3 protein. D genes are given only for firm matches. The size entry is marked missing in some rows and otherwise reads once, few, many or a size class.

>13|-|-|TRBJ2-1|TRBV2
TGTGCCAGCATCACGACTGGGAACAATGAGCAGTTCTTC
CASITTGNNEQFF
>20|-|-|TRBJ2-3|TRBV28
TGTGCCAGCAGTTTATCCCCACTCTTGACTAGTACTGCTGTGACAGATACGCAGTATTTT
CASSLSPLLTSTAVTDTQYF
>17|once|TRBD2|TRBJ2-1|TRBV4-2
TGTGCCAGCAGCCAAGATTCTGGAGCGGGAGACTACAATGAGCAGTTCTTC
CASSQDSGAGDYNEQFF
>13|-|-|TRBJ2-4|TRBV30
TGTGCCCTGAGCGACGGAGCCAAAAACATTCAGTACTTC
CALSDGAKNIQYF
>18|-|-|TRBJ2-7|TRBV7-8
TGTGCCAGCAGCTTAGTTGGTCAGATGGACAGCTTTCCCTACGAGCAGTACTTC
CASSLVGQMDSFPYEQYF
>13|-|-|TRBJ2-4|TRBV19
TGTGCCAGTAGTGGGCTAGCCAAAAACATTCAGTACTTC
CASSGLAKNIQYF
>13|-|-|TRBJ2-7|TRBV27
TGTGCCAGCAGCTCCTACAGGATCTACGAGCAGTACTTC
CASSSYRIYEQYF
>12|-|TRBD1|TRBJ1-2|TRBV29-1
TGCAGCGCAAGACAGGGTGTGGTTGGCTACACCTTC
CSARQGVVGYTF
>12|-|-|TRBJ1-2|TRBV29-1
TGCAGCGTTGAGGGGGGGAGCTATGGCTACACCTTC
CSVEGGSYGYTF
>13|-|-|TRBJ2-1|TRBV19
TGTGCCAGTAGTCTTAACAGGGACTATGAGCAGTTCTTC
CASSLNRDYEQFF
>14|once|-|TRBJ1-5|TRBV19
TGTGCCAGTAGGGACAGACCTAGCAATCAGCCCCAGCATTTT
CASRDRPSNQPQHF
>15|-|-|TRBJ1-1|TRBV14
TGTGCCAGCAGCCAAGGGTCCGGGAGCGGCACTGAAGCTTTCTTT
CASSQGSGSGTEAFF
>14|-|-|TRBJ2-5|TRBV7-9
TGTGCCAGCAGCTCAACAGGGTCCCAAGAGACCCAGTACTTC
CASSSTGSQETQYF
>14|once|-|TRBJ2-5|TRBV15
TGTGCCACCAGGGGACCCGGGGGTCTAGAGACCCAGTACTTC
CATRGPGGLETQYF
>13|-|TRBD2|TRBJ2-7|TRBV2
TGTGCCAGCAGTATAGGACTAGTTAACGAGCAGTACTTC
CASSIGLVNEQYF
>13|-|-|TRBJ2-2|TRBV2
TGTGCCAGCAGTGGCCTGAACACCGGGGAGCTGTTTTTT
CASSGLNTGELFF
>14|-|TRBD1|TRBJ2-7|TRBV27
TGTGCCAGCAGTTTAACAGGGGACGTGTATGAGCAGTACTTC
CASSLTGDVYEQYF
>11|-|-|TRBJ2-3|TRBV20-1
TGCAGTGCTAGTGGGGGGGGCACGCAGTATTTT
CSASGGGTQYF
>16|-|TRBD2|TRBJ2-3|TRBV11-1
TGTGCCAGCAGCCCCGGGGTAGCGGGAGTATCAGATACGCAGTATTTT
CASSPGVAGVSDTQYF
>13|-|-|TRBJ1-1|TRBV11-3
TGTGCCAGCAGCCCCGCCGGTTGGGGAGAAGCTTTCTTT
CASSPAGWGEAFF
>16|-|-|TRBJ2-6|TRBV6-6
TGTGCCAGCACAACCGCCCGTTCCTCTGGGGCCAACGTCCTGACTTTC
CASTTARSSGANVLTF